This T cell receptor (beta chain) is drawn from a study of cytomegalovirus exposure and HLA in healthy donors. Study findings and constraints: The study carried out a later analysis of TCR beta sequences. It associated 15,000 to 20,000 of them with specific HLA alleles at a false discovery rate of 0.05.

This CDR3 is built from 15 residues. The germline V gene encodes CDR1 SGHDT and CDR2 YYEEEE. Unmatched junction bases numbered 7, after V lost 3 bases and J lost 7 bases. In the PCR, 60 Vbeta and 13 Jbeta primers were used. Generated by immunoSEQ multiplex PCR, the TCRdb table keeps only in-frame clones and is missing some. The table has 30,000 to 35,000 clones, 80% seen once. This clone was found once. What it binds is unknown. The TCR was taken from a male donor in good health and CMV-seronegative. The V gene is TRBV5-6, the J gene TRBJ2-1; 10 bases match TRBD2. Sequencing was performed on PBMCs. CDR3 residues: CASSSSGGAGNEQFF. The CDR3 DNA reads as TGTGCCAGCAGCTCCAGCGGGGGGGCCGGGAATGAGCAGTTCTTC. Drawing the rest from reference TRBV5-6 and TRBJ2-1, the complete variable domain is DAGVTQSPTHLIKTRGQQVTLRCSPKSGHDTVSWYQQALGQGPQFIFQYYEEEERQRGNFPDRFSGHQFPNYSSELNVNALLLGDSALYLCASSSSGGAGNEQFFGPGTRLTVL.